These 18 T cell receptor beta chains came from one sample sequenced in a study of T cell changes during pregnancy in multiple sclerosis. Data came from immunoSEQ multiplex PCR; TCRdb stores just in-frame clones and leaves some out. Here the sample spans tens of thousands of clones, approximately 86% being singletons. The sample was CD8+ T cells from peripheral blood mononuclear cells, taken in the first trimester of pregnancy. Receptors originate from a female donor in good health, enrolled as a control in a pregnancy study.

V and J are TRBV9 and TRBJ2-3, with 11 bases that match TRBD2. This CDR3 is built from 17 residues. V lost 0 bases to trimming and J lost 6 bases; unmatched junction nucleotides: 9. The germline V gene encodes CDR1 SGDLS and CDR2 YYNGEE. The CDR3 nucleotides read TGTGCCAGCAGCGTAGTCCCCCTAGCGGGAGGAGGGGATACGCAGTATTTT. Amino acid sequence: CASSVVPLAGGGDTQYF.

In this sample, this clone turned up once. This sequence joins TRBV6-4 and TRBJ1-1; D is possibly TRBD1 (6 bases). V lost 0 bases to trimming and J lost 5 bases, with 13 bases between them. This CDR3 has 15 amino acids. Germline V gene data show CDR1 as MRHNA and CDR2 as SNTAGT. CDR3 bases: TGTGCCAGCAGTGACTCGAGCGGGGGCGCGACTGAAGCTTTCTTT. Translation: CASSDSSGGATEAFF.

The chain couples TRBV5-7 to TRBJ1-6; D gene ambiguous. TRBV5-7 falls under the ORF class, with uncertain function. The CDR3 sequence is 14 residues long. Trimming stripped 0 bases from V and 7 bases from J, with 8 bases between. CDR3 sequence reads: CASSLVGSNSPLHF. The CDR3 bases are TGTGCCAGCAGCTTGGTCGGGAGCAATTCACCCCTCCACTTT.

V is TRBV5-1 and J is TRBJ2-1; D unresolved. Trimming removed 0 bases at V and 1 base at J, with 5 bases between. From germline, CDR1 is SGHRS and CDR2 YFSETQ. The CDR3 runs 14 residues. The CDR3 bases are TGCGCCAGCAGCTTGGGCAGTTCCTACAATGAGCAGTTCTTC. The encoded protein is CASSLGSSYNEQFF.

The CDR3 DNA reads TGTGCCAGTAGTCCCCCCCCAGGGGCCGCAGATACGCAGTATTTT. It is translated as CASSPPPGAADTQYF. The chain joins TRBV19 to TRBJ2-3; maybe TRBD1 (6 bases). The germline V and J ends were trimmed by 5 bases and 4 bases, with 16 bases remaining between them. CDR1 and CDR2 (germline): LNHDA, SQIVND (reference sequence). The CDR3 extends over 15 amino acids.

The chain has TRBV29-1 and TRBJ2-2, with D possibly being TRBD2 (5 bases). Germline loops: CDR1 SQVTM, CDR2 ANQGSEA. The CDR3 length is 13 residues. CDR3 DNA: TGCAGGGAGGTTCCGGCGAACACCGGGGAGCTGTTTTTT. Protein sequence: CREVPANTGELFF.

The chain combines TRBV9 with TRBJ2-3, with D tentatively TRBD2 (5 bases). The V end lost 2 bases, the J end lost 3 bases, and 7 bases lay between the germline ends. The V gene's germline CDR1 is SGDLS and CDR2 YYNGEE. The CDR3 consists of 13 residues. The CDR3 reads CASSVVATDTQYF. The CDR3 DNA is TGTGCCAGCAGCGTTGTAGCGACAGATACGCAGTATTTT.

This chain connects TRBV4-1 to TRBJ2-5, with D tentatively TRBD1 (6 bases). This CDR3 spans 12 amino acids. Germline V gene sequence: CDR1 MGHRA, CDR2 YSYEKL. V dropped 6 bases and J dropped 7 bases, with 12 bases sitting between them. The CDR3 protein is CASRGPTGTQYF. The CDR3 nucleotides read TGCGCCAGCAGGGGACCGACAGGGACCCAGTACTTC.

The J gene is TRBJ1-3, the V gene TRBV4-2; weak D call: TRBD1 (6 bases). The CDR3 is made up of 15 amino acids. Trimming took 0 bases from V and 4 from J, leaving 10 bases between them. The V gene's germline CDR1 is LGHNA and CDR2 YNFKEQ. CDR3 in DNA: TGTGCCAGCAGCCAAGATCGGACAGCCGGAAACACCATATATTTT. Its protein is CASSQDRTAGNTIYF.

This clone was detected only once. The chain recombines TRBV4-3 with TRBJ1-2, with 10 bases that match TRBD1. Trimming cost V 0 bases and J 8 bases; bases outside gene matches: 6. CDR3 size: 15 residues. Germline V lookup: CDR1 LGHNA, CDR2 YSLEER. CDR3 in DNA: TGCGCCAGCAGCCAAGATCGGGGACAGGGGTACGGCTACACCTTC. Amino acid sequence: CASSQDRGQGYGYTF.

The chain carries TRBV5-4 and TRBJ2-1; 12 bases are a match to TRBD2. This CDR3 spans 16 amino acids. Germline CDR1 SGHNT, CDR2 YYREEE (reference sequence). After removal of 4 bases from V and 7 bases from J, the junction contained 9 bases not matched to a gene. The CDR3 reads CASSPTSGLAGNEQFF. CDR3 DNA sequence: TGTGCCAGCAGCCCGACCAGCGGACTAGCGGGGAATGAGCAGTTCTTC.

This clone turned up a few times. The J gene is TRBJ1-1, the V gene TRBV29-1; D is undetermined. V shed 6 bases and J shed 5 bases, with 7 bases lying between them. The CDR3 consists of 10 residues. CDR1 is SQVTM and CDR2 is ANQGSEA in the germline V gene. CDR3 residues: CSVVQTEAFF. CDR3 bases: TGCAGCGTAGTACAGACTGAAGCTTTCTTT.

The chain has TRBV10-3 and TRBJ2-1; TRBD2 matches at 11 bases. From germline, CDR1 is ENHRY and CDR2 SYGVKD. This CDR3 is built from 17 residues. Trimming at V came to 0 bases and at J to 2 bases, leaving 3 bases not matched to a gene. The CDR3 loop reads CAISESPSGGPYNEQFF. The CDR3, as DNA: TGTGCCATCAGTGAGTCGCCTAGCGGGGGGCCCTACAATGAGCAGTTCTTC.

This clone has only one observation. The chain is built from TRBV27 and TRBJ2-4; 7 positions agree with TRBD1. The CDR3 runs to 15 residues. J lost 0 bases, V lost 4 bases, and 3 bases had no gene match. Looked up from germline, CDR1 is MNHEY and CDR2 is SMNVEV (reference sequence). The CDR3 DNA is TGTGCCAGCAGTTACAACAGGGGAGCCAAAAACATTCAGTACTTC. Translation: CASSYNRGAKNIQYF.

J is TRBJ2-7 and V is TRBV15, with a tentative D call TRBD2 (6 bases). Per the germline V gene, CDR1 is LNHNV and CDR2 is YYDKDF (reference sequence). The CDR3 runs 16 residues. V lost 0 bases, J lost 1 base, and 13 bases lay in between. The DNA for the CDR3 is TGTGCCACCAGCAGAGAGGCGGGGCGGCTTTCCTACGAGCAGTACTTC. Encoded protein: CATSREAGRLSYEQYF.

This chain joins TRBV5-5 and TRBJ2-3; TRBD2 might be the D (6 bases). The V end lost 3 bases, the J end lost 3 bases, and 20 bases lay between the germline ends. Germline V gives CDR1 SGHKS, CDR2 YYEKEE (reference sequence). The CDR3 has 17 amino acids. CDR3 sequence reads: CASSSPLGRGRTDTQYF. CDR3 in DNA: TGTGCCAGCAGCTCACCCCTTGGGCGGGGCAGAACAGATACGCAGTATTTT.

This rearrangement joins TRBV27 to TRBJ1-1; D remains unclear. The V gene lost 3 bases and the J gene lost 1 base, with 6 bases spanning the gap. The CDR3 spans 13 residues. The germline CDR1 and CDR2 sequences are MNHEY and SMNVEV (reference sequence). The CDR3, as DNA: TGTGCCAGCAGTTTGGGCCCGAACACTGAAGCTTTCTTT. As protein: CASSLGPNTEAFF.

The gene calls are TRBV4-1 and TRBJ2-5, with 13 bases matching TRBD2. The CDR3 is 18 residues long. The junction had 9 bases not matched to a gene; V was cut back by 1 base and J by 4 bases. The germline CDR1 and CDR2 sequences are MGHRA and YSYEKL. The CDR3 region has the DNA TGCGCCAGCAGCCAAGGGGGGCCGGGACTAGCGGGATCAGAGACCCAGTACTTC. Residues: CASSQGGPGLAGSETQYF.